Listed below are T cell receptor beta chains from one sample, sequenced in a study of molecular identifiers for immune sequencing clone quantification. MiXCR was run by TCRdb on the PCR reads, yielding one entry per CDR3 protein. The data hold approximately 36,000 distinct CDR3 sequences, with under 20% observed a single time. Sequencing used naive CD8+ T cells from blood, with Jurkat cell RNA spiked in. These receptor sequences come from a human donor in good health. Some libraries in this study had Jurkat cell RNA spiked in. CDR3s include the opening cysteine and the closing phenylalanine or tryptophan. A D gene is named only where the DNA matches it firmly. A row's size may be missing; if present it is once, few, many or a size class.

V gene: TRBV6-2/TRBV6-3
clone size: many
D gene: .
J gene: TRBJ1-1
CDR3 protein: CASSYAGHPFWTAFF
CDR3 DNA: TGTGCCAGCAGTTACGCGGGACACCCCTTTTGGACAGCTTTCTTT

V gene: TRBV6-1
clone size: .
D gene: .
J gene: TRBJ2-7
CDR3 protein: CASIGLSSYEQYF
CDR3 DNA: TGTGCCAGCATCGGGTTGAGCTCCTACGAGCAGTACTTC

V gene: TRBV9
clone size: many
D gene: .
J gene: TRBJ1-2
CDR3 protein: CASSVDDSRNYGYTF
CDR3 DNA: TGTGCCAGCAGCGTAGACGACAGCCGGAACTATGGCTACACCTTC

V gene: TRBV10-3
clone size: .
D gene: TRBD2
J gene: TRBJ2-1
CDR3 protein: CAIRGGLAGGPGEQFF
CDR3 DNA: TGTGCCATCAGGGGGGGACTAGCGGGAGGGCCGGGTGAGCAGTTCTTC

V gene: TRBV7-8
clone size: .
D gene: .
J gene: TRBJ2-4
CDR3 protein: CASGLGAAVTKNIQYF
CDR3 DNA: TGTGCCAGCGGCTTAGGCGCTGCGGTAACCAAAAACATTCAGTACTTC

V gene: TRBV28
clone size: .
D gene: .
J gene: TRBJ1-5
CDR3 protein: CAITRGAGNQPQHF
CDR3 DNA: TGTGCCATTACCAGAGGTGCGGGCAATCAGCCCCAGCATTTT

V gene: TRBV5-5
clone size: many
D gene: TRBD1
J gene: TRBJ2-4
CDR3 protein: CASSSWGTGRKNIQYF
CDR3 DNA: TGTGCCAGCAGCTCCTGGGGGACAGGGCGTAAAAACATTCAGTACTTC

V gene: TRBV4-3
clone size: few
D gene: TRBD2
J gene: TRBJ2-2
CDR3 protein: CASSQDVAGGASGELFF
CDR3 DNA: TGCGCCAGCAGCCAAGATGTAGCGGGAGGAGCTTCTGGGGAGCTGTTTTTT

V gene: TRBV12-3/TRBV12-4
clone size: few
D gene: .
J gene: TRBJ2-1
CDR3 protein: CASSLRHHGGFF
CDR3 DNA: TGTGCCAGCAGTTTGCGACACCATGGGGGGTTCTTC

V gene: TRBV7-9
clone size: many
D gene: TRBD2
J gene: TRBJ2-3
CDR3 protein: CASSPLGRGLAGFTDTQYF
CDR3 DNA: TGTGCCAGCAGCCCCCTGGGTCGGGGACTAGCGGGATTCACAGATACGCAGTATTTT

V gene: TRBV27
clone size: many
D gene: .
J gene: TRBJ2-7
CDR3 protein: CASSFGVYYEQYF
CDR3 DNA: TGTGCCAGCAGCTTTGGGGTGTACTACGAGCAGTACTTC

V gene: TRBV5-1
clone size: many
D gene: TRBD2
J gene: TRBJ2-7
CDR3 protein: CASSEGLAESRNEQYF
CDR3 DNA: TGCGCCAGCAGCGAGGGACTAGCGGAGTCGAGGAACGAGCAGTACTTC

V gene: TRBV20-1
clone size: many
D gene: .
J gene: TRBJ2-7
CDR3 protein: CSARTQGIAGGLNEQYF
CDR3 DNA: TGCAGTGCTAGAACCCAGGGGATAGCGGGTGGTTTGAACGAGCAGTACTTC

V gene: TRBV29-1
clone size: many
D gene: .
J gene: TRBJ2-4
CDR3 protein: CSVSFIRTDSTRAKNIQYF
CDR3 DNA: TGCAGCGTTAGTTTTATTAGGACAGACTCCACTAGGGCCAAAAACATTCAGTACTTC

V gene: TRBV7-2
clone size: many
D gene: .
J gene: TRBJ1-6
CDR3 protein: CASSQEGGYNSPLHF
CDR3 DNA: TGTGCCAGCAGCCAAGAGGGGGGCTATAATTCACCCCTCCACTTT

V gene: TRBV20-1
clone size: many
D gene: TRBD1
J gene: TRBJ2-7
CDR3 protein: CSARGQGLEQYF
CDR3 DNA: TGCAGTGCTAGAGGACAGGGGCTCGAGCAGTACTTC

V gene: TRBV20-1
clone size: many
D gene: .
J gene: TRBJ2-7
CDR3 protein: CSAPSLAHRLSYEQYF
CDR3 DNA: TGCAGTGCACCCTCCCTTGCCCACAGACTCTCCTACGAGCAGTACTTC

V gene: TRBV19
clone size: many
D gene: .
J gene: TRBJ1-5
CDR3 protein: CASRVSTNQPQHF
CDR3 DNA: TGTGCCAGTAGAGTCAGTACCAATCAGCCCCAGCATTTT

V gene: TRBV27
clone size: few
D gene: .
J gene: TRBJ2-7
CDR3 protein: CASRPWAGAAYEQYF
CDR3 DNA: TGTGCCAGCAGGCCTTGGGCGGGGGCCGCCTACGAGCAGTACTTC

V gene: TRBV3-1
clone size: many
D gene: TRBD2
J gene: TRBJ2-1
CDR3 protein: CASSPTSGRADEQFF
CDR3 DNA: TGTGCCAGCAGCCCCACTAGCGGGAGGGCCGATGAGCAGTTCTTC

V gene: TRBV28
clone size: many
D gene: .
J gene: TRBJ2-3
CDR3 protein: CASSRFLDTQYF
CDR3 DNA: TGTGCCAGCAGTCGGTTTCTAGATACGCAGTATTTT

V gene: TRBV12-3/TRBV12-4
clone size: many
D gene: TRBD1
J gene: TRBJ1-1
CDR3 protein: CASSTPGTGGDLSEAFF
CDR3 DNA: TGTGCCAGCAGTACCCCCGGGACAGGGGGCGATTTATCTGAAGCTTTCTTT

V gene: TRBV6-2/TRBV6-3
clone size: .
D gene: .
J gene: TRBJ2-7
CDR3 protein: CASTDRSYTYEQYF
CDR3 DNA: TGTGCCAGCACTGACAGGTCATACACCTACGAGCAGTACTTC

V gene: TRBV28
clone size: many
D gene: .
J gene: TRBJ1-4
CDR3 protein: CASSFVPESEKLFF
CDR3 DNA: TGTGCCAGCAGTTTCGTCCCGGAGAGCGAAAAACTGTTTTTT

V gene: TRBV4-3
clone size: few
D gene: .
J gene: TRBJ2-3
CDR3 protein: CASSSGLPPDTQYF
CDR3 DNA: TGCGCCAGCAGCTCGGGACTTCCCCCAGATACGCAGTATTTT

V gene: TRBV11-3
clone size: few
D gene: .
J gene: TRBJ2-2
CDR3 protein: CASSMRSNTGELFF
CDR3 DNA: TGTGCCAGCAGCATGAGGAGTAACACCGGGGAGCTGTTTTTT

V gene: TRBV28
clone size: few
D gene: .
J gene: TRBJ1-5
CDR3 protein: CASMKDQPQHF
CDR3 DNA: TGTGCCAGCATGAAGGATCAGCCCCAGCATTTT

V gene: TRBV9
clone size: many
D gene: .
J gene: TRBJ2-5
CDR3 protein: CASSVGGGGGETQYF
CDR3 DNA: TGTGCCAGCAGCGTAGGGGGAGGGGGTGGAGAGACCCAGTACTTC

V gene: TRBV29-1
clone size: medium-sized
D gene: TRBD2
J gene: TRBJ2-1
CDR3 protein: CSVVGGRRGNEQFF
CDR3 DNA: TGCAGCGTTGTTGGCGGGAGAAGGGGCAATGAGCAGTTCTTC

V gene: TRBV7-2
clone size: many
D gene: .
J gene: TRBJ2-1
CDR3 protein: CASSLGLASSYNEQFF
CDR3 DNA: TGTGCCAGCAGCTTGGGGCTAGCGAGCTCCTACAATGAGCAGTTCTTC

V gene: TRBV12-3/TRBV12-4
clone size: .
D gene: TRBD1
J gene: TRBJ2-7
CDR3 protein: CASSRTGYEQYF
CDR3 DNA: TGTGCCAGCAGCCGGACAGGGTACGAGCAGTACTTC

V gene: TRBV4-3
clone size: many
D gene: TRBD2
J gene: TRBJ2-7
CDR3 protein: CASSQVAGSYEQYF
CDR3 DNA: TGCGCCAGCAGCCAAGTAGCGGGTTCCTACGAGCAGTACTTC

V gene: TRBV12-3/TRBV12-4
clone size: once
D gene: .
J gene: TRBJ2-3
CDR3 protein: CAGREGVSTQYF
CDR3 DNA: TGTGCCGGCAGAGAAGGGGTTAGTACGCAGTATTTT

V gene: TRBV28
clone size: .
D gene: TRBD1
J gene: TRBJ2-5
CDR3 protein: CASSRTGRQETQYF
CDR3 DNA: TGTGCCAGTTCAAGGACAGGGCGCCAAGAGACCCAGTACTTC

V gene: TRBV20-1
clone size: many
D gene: TRBD2
J gene: TRBJ2-5
CDR3 protein: CSARDGTSGKETQYF
CDR3 DNA: TGCAGTGCTAGAGATGGGACTAGCGGGAAAGAGACCCAGTACTTC

V gene: TRBV14
clone size: medium-sized
D gene: .
J gene: TRBJ2-7
CDR3 protein: CASSQDLGRSYEQYF
CDR3 DNA: TGTGCCAGCAGCCAAGATCTAGGACGGTCCTACGAGCAGTACTTC

V gene: TRBV13
clone size: many
D gene: TRBD1
J gene: TRBJ2-2
CDR3 protein: CASSHGTGENTGELFF
CDR3 DNA: TGTGCCAGCAGCCACGGGACAGGGGAAAACACCGGGGAGCTGTTTTTT

V gene: TRBV20-1
clone size: .
D gene: .
J gene: TRBJ2-7
CDR3 protein: CSARDQIIPSYEQYF
CDR3 DNA: TGCAGTGCTAGAGACCAGATTATTCCGTCCTACGAGCAGTACTTC

V gene: TRBV12-3/TRBV12-4
clone size: few
D gene: .
J gene: TRBJ1-1
CDR3 protein: CASSLGGSTEAFF
CDR3 DNA: TGTGCCAGCAGTTTGGGGGGATCCACTGAAGCTTTCTTT